This T cell receptor beta chain was obtained from a study of beta chain features in type 1 diabetes. Study-wide findings and caveats: Within each of all four CD4+ subsets, Type 1 diabetes patients had TCRB CDR3s that were moderately but significantly shorter. A potential influence of HLA type upon TCRB rearrangement remained unresolved herein.

What was sequenced were expressed TCRB transcripts, since all of the isolated RNA had been reverse transcribed. Sequencing was performed with immunoSEQ multiplex PCR; in TCRdb, only in-frame clones are kept and a portion is missing. The profile shows around 310,000 clones, roughly 13% of them singletons. The table lists this clone with a few counts. The antigen remains unidentified. Germline values: CDR1 SGHRS, CDR2 YFSETQ. This CDR3 comprises 13 residues. Germline trimming cut 1 base from V and 5 bases from J; bases unmatched to any gene: 2. The chain combines TRBV5-1 with TRBJ1-2; 7 nucleotides align to TRBD1. The sequenced sample was naive CD4+ T cells from blood. This TCR was recovered from a woman aged 18-29 years with type 1 diabetes. The CDR3 DNA reads as TGCGCCAGCAGCTTGAACAGGGGATATGGCTACACCTTC. Translation gives CASSLNRGYGYTF. The entire variable domain, with the rest obtained from reference TRBV5-1 and TRBJ1-2, is as follows: KAGVTQTPRYLIKTRGQQVTLSCSPISGHRSVSWYQQTPGQGLQFLFEYFSETQRNKGNFPGRFSGRQFSNSRSEMNVSTLELGDSALYLCASSLNRGYGYTFGSGTRLTVV.